This T cell receptor beta chain stems from a study of shared clonotypes between healthy human individuals (dated by TCRdb to 2020 to 2022). Notes on the research overall: The cohort comprised a couple of women and three men aged 18 to 49 years. For each donor, CD4 naive and CD4 memory were each given three plates, CD8 naive was given two plates, and CD8 memory was given one plate. To estimate repertoire size and how much clonotypes are shared between individuals, the study performed deep sequencing of blood TCR repertoires from roughly five healthy adults. To increase sequencing depth and limit assay-specific biases, different laboratories used diverse techniques to prepare libraries and sequence TCR repertoires. Per donor, leukapheresis produced somewhere between about 0.94 and 9.5 billion PBMCs.

Results the study describes overall, beyond this receptor: Compared with non-shared clonotypes, clonotypes shared by all four sorted-subset donors had higher generation probabilities. Because the study included a small number of donors, the genetic and exposure-history diversity represented was limited. Estimated clonotype richness was generally larger for naive than for memory subsets. Approximately 4.8% of naive CD4, roughly 3.5% of naive CD8, 2.3% of memory CD4, and more than 0.35% of memory CD8 clonotypes were shared across several donors. Rarefaction of sorted-subset datasets indicated incomplete sequencing despite the large sequencing depth. Only blood was sampled, and tissue TCR repertoires likely differ from those in blood. Pairwise subsampling indicated that sequencing depth was expected to affect the degree of clonotype sharing among donors.

The donors were healthy, HIV-negative adults who had no recently reported acute infections or vaccinations. Every donor was a Caucasian adult residing in Nashville, Tennessee, USA. Magnetic negative selection was used to enrich CD4+ T cells, after which naive cells were positively selected on CD45RA and the negative fraction became the memory subset. After blood collection by leukapheresis, PBMCs were isolated using Ficoll-Histopaque density gradient centrifugation and then cryopreserved in the vapor phase of liquid nitrogen. Analytical flow cytometry was used to check the purity and quantity of each magnetically sorted T cell population. From each sorted fraction, genomic DNA was isolated and quantified by UV absorbance on a Nanodrop 2000c. Using the deep immunoSEQ assay, TCR CDR3 regions were amplified from genomic DNA by multiplex PCR. For each cell subset, the extracted genomic DNA was distributed evenly across all wells of several immunoSEQ 96-well plates, and each plate served as one replicate. For sorted subsets, approximately 190 ng of genomic DNA, equivalent to roughly 33,000 T cell genomes, went into each replicate PCR. Purified libraries were measured with a Qubit 3.0 fluorometer, size-checked on a Bioanalyzer 2100, and measured again with the KAPA Library Quantification kit. A separate single-read 150-cycle Illumina NextSeq 550 flow cell was used to sequence each immunoSEQ 96-well plate. The authors processed their data as follows. Because the immunoSEQ output included only junctional sequences and no quality scores, the filtering could not be the same as the filtering used for full-length reads. To assign V/J genes and CDR3, sequences were annotated against IMGT germline references using PyIR, a Python wrapper for IgBLAST v1.9. Any read was removed if the V/J assignment was weak (E-value above 1e-6), the CDR3 was missing, or the read contained stop codons, out-of-frame junctions, or ambiguous translated residues. V3J clonotypes were defined as sequences sharing an identical inferred V gene, J gene, and CDR3 amino acid sequence. The percentage overlap between two repertoires was calculated by dividing the number of shared unique clonotypes by the size of the smaller repertoire. Three approaches were used to assess repertoire richness: RTK rarefaction, the Chao1 estimator, and Recon v2.1 estimates of unobserved clonotypes. Generation probabilities for all TCRbeta clonotypes obtained by the gDNA method from a handful of donors were computed using OLGA. Here the immuneACCESS table is served through TCRdb, limited to in-frame sequences with V and J called. Missing clones are a known gap in these copies; in checked studies unresolved V genes cover under half, and the rest lacks a known reason. V, J and clone size derive from that table, while D and trimming were established from the DNA sequence. For this sample the table gives about 1.5 million clones, of which about 98% were detected only once. 0.4% to 0.55% of the sample is held by the ten biggest clonotypes.

CDR3 length: 14 amino acids, cysteine to phenylalanine. Only the CDR3 region is kept as DNA, spanning 42 bases read in frame from base 1. CDR1 and CDR2, per the germline V gene, are SQVTM and ANQGSEA. V loses 4 bases, J loses 4 bases, and the germline ends lie 13 bases apart. Details on this clone: The antigen it binds to is not known. Qualities for individual bases were not recorded, and no much larger clone is one base off.

Recombination linked TRBV29-1 to TRBJ1-4; possibly the D gene is TRBD1, per 5 matching bases. Sequenced material: naive CD4+ T cells sorted from blood. Explained via the paper, the cell subset or site label denotes: CD45RA+ positively selected. This receptor was taken from a man aged 25 to 45 in good health. The CDR3 reads CSVAARGFNEKLFF. The nucleotide sequence reads TGCAGCGTTGCCGCTCGGGGCTTTAATGAAAAACTGTTTTTT.